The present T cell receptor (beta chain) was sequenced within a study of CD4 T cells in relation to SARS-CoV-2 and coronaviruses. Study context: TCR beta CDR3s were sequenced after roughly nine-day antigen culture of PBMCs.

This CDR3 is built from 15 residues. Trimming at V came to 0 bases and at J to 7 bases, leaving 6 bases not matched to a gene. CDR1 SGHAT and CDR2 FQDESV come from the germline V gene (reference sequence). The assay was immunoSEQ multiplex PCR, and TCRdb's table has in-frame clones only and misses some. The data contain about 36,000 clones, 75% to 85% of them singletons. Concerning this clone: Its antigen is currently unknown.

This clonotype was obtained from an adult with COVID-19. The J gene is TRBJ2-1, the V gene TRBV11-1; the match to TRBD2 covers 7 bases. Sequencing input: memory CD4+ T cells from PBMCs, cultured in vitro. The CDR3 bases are TGTGCCAGCAGCTTAGCTAGCGGGCCAGGTAATGAGCAGTTCTTC. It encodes CASSLASGPGNEQFF.